This T cell receptor (beta chain) was captured by sequencing in a study of T cell responses to AZD1222 COVID-19 vaccine. Regarding the study as a whole: Vaccine-associated CD4 TCRs ranged over spike, dominating at 160-218 and 743-854.

Regarding this clone: Its antigen is not identified.

Here immunoSEQ multiplex PCR was the method, and the copy in TCRdb shows in-frame clones only, minus some. This repertoire shows 75,000 to 90,000 clones, around 86% found once; its top ten account for 8% to 10%. V lost 2 bases and J lost 2, with 10 bases in between. Germline loops: CDR1 SQVTM, CDR2 ANQGSEA. The CDR3 loop spans 13 amino acids. The source material was peripheral blood, sampled on day 0 of AZD1222 vaccination. This TCR derives from an adult in good health. The chain is built from TRBV29-1 and TRBJ2-7, with D perhaps matching TRBD2 (5 bases). The CDR3 region is CSVERLGAYEQYF. DNA for the CDR3: TGCAGCGTTGAAAGGCTGGGAGCCTACGAGCAGTACTTC.